This TCR beta chain was found in a study of T-cell memory formation after mild COVID-19. Study-wide context: Clustering of TCRs was largely donor specific.

TCRdb re-called the 5' RACE reads with MiXCR, one entry per CDR3 protein. Found here are about 430,000 distinct CDR3 sequences, 24% of them singletons; the top ten hold roughly 8.7%. Trimming took off 1 base at V and 6 bases at J, with 14 bases between the two ends. The germline CDR1 and CDR2 sequences are SGHRS and YFSETQ. The CDR3 contains 15 residues. This clonotype was counted only a few times. The chain recombines TRBV5-1 with TRBJ1-5; D might be TRBD1 (6 bases). This clonotype originated in an adult woman who had mild COVID-19 (a few samples of this study predate the infection). Cell type and time point are not known. The specimen was PBMCs or a T cell subset sorted from them (not recorded which). For the CDR3, the DNA is TGCGCCAGCAGCTTGATATCAGGGGATGGTCAGCCCCAGCATTTT. It is translated as CASSLISGDGQPQHF.